This TCR beta chain was captured in a study of blood T cell repertoires in COVID-19. The data were produced by immunoSEQ multiplex PCR, yet TCRdb's version contains in-frame clones alone and is incomplete. Of just over 250,000 clones in the sample, roughly 80% are singletons; the top ten hold under 5%. V shed 5 bases and J shed 9 bases, with 14 bases lying between them. CDR1 is PRHDT and CDR2 is FYEKMQ in the germline V gene (reference sequence). The CDR3 is 13 amino acids. This chain connects TRBV13 to TRBJ2-1; D call uncertain. The receptor was derived from a man aged 25-45 years with acute COVID-19. Sequenced: PBMCs or T cells enriched from blood (not recorded which). Written as DNA, the CDR3 is TGTGCCAGCAGCCGTGAAACTGGTCGTGAGCAGTTCTTC. Its protein is CASSRETGREQFF.